Following are 20 T cell receptor beta chains from one sample sequenced in a study of T-cell memory formation after mild COVID-19. One entry per CDR3 protein, called by TCRdb with MiXCR from the 5' RACE reads. The data show just under 350,000 distinct CDR3 sequences, around 13% seen once. The specimen was PBMCs or a T cell subset sorted from them (not recorded which). These TCRs come from a man between 18 and 29 years old who had mild COVID-19 (a few samples of this study predate the infection). Cell type and time point are not known.

The V and J genes are TRBV20-1 and TRBJ2-6; tentatively, D is TRBD2 (5 bases). This CDR3 has 16 residues. V shed 6 bases and J shed 0 bases, with 15 bases lying between them. Germline-derived CDR1 and CDR2 are DFQATT and SNEGSKA (reference sequence). This CDR3 is CSAPMGSLSGANVLTF. CDR3 in DNA: TGCAGTGCCCCGATGGGGAGCCTCTCTGGGGCCAACGTCCTGACTTTC.

This chain's CDR3 is CASSLVFGPSRTRVGAEAFF. DNA of the CDR3: TGTGCCAGCAGTTTAGTATTTGGGCCGTCAAGGACCAGGGTTGGCGCTGAAGCTTTCTTT. This chain links TRBV28 with TRBJ1-1, with D tentatively TRBD1 (5 bases). V lost 2 bases and J lost 6, with 31 bases in between. The CDR3 totals 20 residues. Germline assignment: CDR1 MDHEN and CDR2 SYDVKM. The whole variable domain, remainder taken from reference TRBV28 and TRBJ1-1, is DVKVTQSSRYLVKRTGEKVFLECVQDMDHENMFWYRQDPGLGLRLIYFSYDVKMKEKGDIPEGYSVSREKKERFSLILESASTNQTSMYLCASSLVFGPSRTRVGAEAFFGQGTRLTVV.

This clonotype has a handful of counts. The chain uses TRBV4-2 and TRBJ2-3; TRBD1 agrees at 8 bases. The V gene end was trimmed by 6 bases and the J gene end by 1 base; junction bases not matched to a gene: 6. Germline assignment: CDR1 LGHNA and CDR2 YNFKEQ. The length of the CDR3 is 15 residues. As DNA, the CDR3 is TGTGCCAGCAGACCATCGGGACAGGGCACAGATACGCAGTATTTT. Residues: CASRPSGQGTDTQYF.

The rearrangement joins TRBV12-3 or TRBV12-4 to TRBJ2-2, with D possibly TRBD2 on 6 matching bases. Trimming stripped 6 bases from V and 2 bases from J, with 16 bases between. The CDR3 totals 16 residues. CDR3 protein: CASSWGVSANTGELFF. The CDR3 nucleotides read TGTGCCAGCAGCTGGGGGGTATCTGCAAACACCGGGGAGCTGTTTTTT.

This clonotype was seen more than once but under ten times. V and J are TRBV18 and TRBJ2-1, with D perhaps TRBD2 (5 bases). Per germline, CDR1 KGHSH and CDR2 LQKENI. Trimming took off 3 bases at V and 7 bases at J, with 13 bases between the two ends. CDR3 size: 14 residues. This chain's CDR3 is CASSPRATTNEQFF. In nucleotides, the CDR3 is TGTGCCAGCTCACCGAGGGCAACTACGAATGAGCAGTTCTTC. The full variable domain, in which reference TRBV18 and TRBJ2-1 provide the parts outside the CDR3, is NAGVMQNPRHLVRRRGQEARLRCSPMKGHSHVYWYRQLPEEGLKFMVYLQKENIIDESGMPKERFSAEFPKEGPSILRIQQVVRGDSAAYFCASSPRATTNEQFFGPGTRLTVL.

This clonotype was observed a handful of times. This chain connects TRBV18 to TRBJ1-1; 9 positions match TRBD1. The J segment lost 4 bases and the V segment lost 6 bases, leaving 9 bases of the junction unmatched. CDR3 length equals 15 residues. Per germline, CDR1 KGHSH and CDR2 LQKENI. The CDR3 nucleotides are TGTGCCAGCTCTCCCAGGACAGGGGATAGCACTGAAGCTTTCTTT. This encodes CASSPRTGDSTEAFF.

In its sample, this clonotype was seen a few times. This rearrangement joins TRBV28 to TRBJ2-7, with TRBD1 matching over 7 bases. Germline V gene sequence: CDR1 MDHEN, CDR2 SYDVKM. V shed 5 bases, J shed 4 bases, and the junction held 8 bases outside the gene matches. The CDR3 contains 14 residues. CDR3 region: CASSPQQGWYEQYV. The CDR3 nucleotides read TGTGCCAGCAGTCCACAACAGGGGTGGTACGAGCAGTACGTC.

This clonotype was seen a handful of times. V usage is TRBV20-1 and J usage is TRBJ2-4; 9 bases are shared with TRBD1. With V trimmed by 6 bases and J by 7 bases, 10 bases remained unmatched. The CDR3 runs to 14 residues. Germline V gene data show CDR1 as DFQATT and CDR2 as SNEGSKA (reference sequence). CDR3 sequence (DNA): TGCAGTGCCGATAAACAGGGGGCCGGGAACATTCAGTACTTC. Its protein product is CSADKQGAGNIQYF.

A few counts support this clonotype. The genes are TRBV20-1 and TRBJ2-3; the match to TRBD1 covers 7 bases. Germline assignment: CDR1 DFQATT and CDR2 SNEGSKA (reference sequence). With 5 bases clipped from V and 1 base from J, the junction kept 6 bases outside the gene matches. This CDR3 has 14 residues. CDR3 in amino acids: CSAPKGAGTDTQYF. CDR3 sequence (DNA): TGCAGTGCTCCCAAGGGGGCGGGCACAGATACGCAGTATTTT.

The chain couples TRBV10-3 to TRBJ1-1; D not resolved. The CDR3 is 12 amino acids. Deletions cut 2 bases from V and 1 base from J, with 2 bases between. Germline V gene data show CDR1 as ENHRY and CDR2 as SYGVKD. The CDR3 spells CAISEENTEAFF. DNA of the CDR3: TGTGCCATCAGTGAGGAGAACACTGAAGCTTTCTTT.

This clonotype was recorded a few times. V usage is TRBV10-3 and J usage is TRBJ2-7, with D hard to call. Germline V gives CDR1 ENHRY, CDR2 SYGVKD. The V end lost 3 bases, the J end lost 2 bases, and 8 bases lay between the germline ends. The CDR3 contains 13 residues. CDR3 protein: CAISDGSTYEQYV. The CDR3 nucleotides read TGTGCCATCAGTGACGGTTCGACCTACGAGCAGTACGTC.

This sequence joins TRBV29-1 and TRBJ2-1; D unresolved. V lost 3 bases, J lost 7 bases, and 10 bases lay in between. The CDR3 contains 12 residues. Germline loops: CDR1 SQVTM, CDR2 ANQGSEA. CDR3 loop: CSVDGSGNEQFF. CDR3 coding DNA: TGCAGCGTTGATGGGTCCGGGAATGAGCAGTTCTTC.

This sequence joins TRBV20-1 and TRBJ1-1; the match to TRBD1 covers 9 bases. The CDR3 has 13 amino acids. J lost 7 bases, V lost 2 bases, and 5 bases had no gene match. The germline CDR1 and CDR2 sequences are DFQATT and SNEGSKA (reference sequence). The CDR3 spells CSARPGQGLEAFF. The CDR3 DNA reads as TGCAGTGCTAGACCTGGACAGGGGCTTGAAGCTTTCTTT.

This rearrangement joins TRBV7-9 to TRBJ2-5; tentative D call: TRBD2 (6 bases). The ends were cut back, 3 bases at V and 4 bases at J, with 15 bases in the middle. Germline-derived CDR1 and CDR2 are SEHNR and FQNEAQ (reference sequence). The CDR3 contains 15 residues. The CDR3 sequence: CASSFVAVMRETQYF. For the CDR3, the DNA is TGTGCCAGCAGCTTCGTAGCGGTGATGAGAGAGACCCAGTACTTC.

This clonotype was found a few times. The chain links TRBV6-4 to TRBJ2-2; D not resolved. The CDR3 is made up of 14 amino acids. Germline CDR1 MRHNA, CDR2 SNTAGT. V was shortened by 4 bases and J by 1 base, with 7 bases between the two germline ends. CDR3 sequence (DNA): TGTGCCAGCAGTGTACAGCTGAACACCGGGGAGCTGTTTTTT. It encodes CASSVQLNTGELFF.

This clonotype was seen only a few times. The rearrangement joins TRBV6-6 to TRBJ2-1; D uncertain. The germline gives CDR1 MNHNY, CDR2 SVGAGI (reference sequence). The CDR3 extends over 13 amino acids. Between the trimmed V and J ends, which lost 2 bases and 11 bases, there was a span of 13 bases. DNA for the CDR3: TGTGCCAGCAGTTACGATTCCACAATGAAGCAGTTCTTC. Its translation is CASSYDSTMKQFF.

The V and J genes are TRBV9 and TRBJ1-6, with 8 bases fitting TRBD1. Germline V CDR1 and CDR2: SGDLS, YYNGEE. V lost 4 bases and J lost 10; bases outside the gene matches: 10. This CDR3 contains 15 residues. The CDR3 loop reads CASSTSGGFGSPLHF. DNA for the CDR3: TGTGCCAGCAGCACTTCAGGGGGCTTTGGGTCACCCCTCCACTTT.

This clonotype was observed a few times. The chain has TRBV7-3 and TRBJ2-2; TRBD2 might be the D (5 bases). The germline V gene has CDR1 SGHTA and CDR2 FQGTGA. This CDR3 region has 15 residues. V was cut by 5 bases and J by 1 base, with 11 bases left in between. CDR3 bases: TGTGCCAGCAGCCCAGTTCGGGGGAACACCGGGGAGCTGTTTTTT. It translates to CASSPVRGNTGELFF. The full variable domain, completed using reference TRBV7-3 and TRBJ2-2, is GAGVSQTPSNKVTEKGKYVELRCDPISGHTALYWYRQSLGQGPEFLIYFQGTGAADDSGLPNDRFFAVRPEGSVSTLKIQRTERGDSAVYLCASSPVRGNTGELFFGEGSRLTVL.

The rearrangement links TRBV4-3 to TRBJ2-6; D perhaps matches TRBD2 (6 bases). Between the trimmed V and J ends, which lost 1 base and 0 bases, there was a span of 10 bases. The CDR3 runs to 17 residues. The germline V gene has CDR1 LGHNA and CDR2 YSLEER. For the CDR3, the DNA is TGCGCCAGCAGCCAAGGGGGAGGTCCCTCTGGGGCCAACGTCCTGACTTTC. This sequence encodes CASSQGGGPSGANVLTF.

The chain is built from TRBV10-3 and TRBJ2-1; 10 nucleotides match TRBD2. The germline V gene encodes CDR1 ENHRY and CDR2 SYGVKD. After removal of 7 bases from V and 7 bases from J, the junction contained 10 bases not matched to a gene. CDR3 length: 15 residues. This chain's CDR3 is CAITVRTSGGNEQFF. CDR3 bases: TGTGCCATCACGGTTAGGACTAGCGGCGGGAATGAGCAGTTCTTC.